This T cell receptor beta chain was recorded in a study of blood T cell repertoires in COVID-19. Original methodology: Estimation of nucleated cell counts relied on the amplification of reference gene primers. The assay was immunoSEQ multiplex PCR, and TCRdb's table has in-frame clones only and misses some. V and J calls and clone size are copied from that table; D and trimming were computed from the DNA. The sample has 49,000 or so clones, approximately 83% seen once. The CDR3 spans 14 residues. CDR1 is MNHEY, CDR2 SMNVEV, per germline (reference sequence). After removal of 6 bases from V and 5 bases from J, the junction contained 7 bases not matched to a gene.

The TCR originated in an elderly woman with COVID-19, enrolled during active disease. V usage is TRBV27 and J usage is TRBJ1-1, with 9 bases matching TRBD1. Sequenced input: peripheral blood. Here the CDR3 reads CASSLQGARTEAFF. CDR3 DNA: TGTGCCAGCAGCTTACAGGGGGCGCGGACTGAAGCTTTCTTT.